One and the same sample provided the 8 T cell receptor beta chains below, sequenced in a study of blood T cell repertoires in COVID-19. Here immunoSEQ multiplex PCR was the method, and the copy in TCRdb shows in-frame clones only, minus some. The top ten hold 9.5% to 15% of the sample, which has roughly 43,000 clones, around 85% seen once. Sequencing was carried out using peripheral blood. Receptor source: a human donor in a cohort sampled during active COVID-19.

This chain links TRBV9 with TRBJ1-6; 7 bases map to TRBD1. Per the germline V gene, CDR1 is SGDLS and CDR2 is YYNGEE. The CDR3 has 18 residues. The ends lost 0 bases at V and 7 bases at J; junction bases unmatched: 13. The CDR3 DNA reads TGTGCCAGCAGCGTAGGAGGGGGCAAGGGTACAAAGAATTCACCCCTCCACTTT. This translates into CASSVGGGKGTKNSPLHF.

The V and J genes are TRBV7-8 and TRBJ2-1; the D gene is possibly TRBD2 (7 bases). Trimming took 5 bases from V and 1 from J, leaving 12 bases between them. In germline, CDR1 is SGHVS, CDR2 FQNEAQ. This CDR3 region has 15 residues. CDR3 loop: CASSRAGASYNEQFF. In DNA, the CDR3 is TGTGCCAGCAGCCGGGCGGGGGCATCCTACAATGAGCAGTTCTTC.

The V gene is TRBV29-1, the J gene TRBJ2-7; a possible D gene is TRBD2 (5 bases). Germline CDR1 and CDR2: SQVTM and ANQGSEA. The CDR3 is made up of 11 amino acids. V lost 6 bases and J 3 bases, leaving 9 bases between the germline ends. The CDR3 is CSVGEYYEQYF. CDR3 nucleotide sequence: TGCAGCGTCGGGGAGTACTACGAGCAGTACTTC.

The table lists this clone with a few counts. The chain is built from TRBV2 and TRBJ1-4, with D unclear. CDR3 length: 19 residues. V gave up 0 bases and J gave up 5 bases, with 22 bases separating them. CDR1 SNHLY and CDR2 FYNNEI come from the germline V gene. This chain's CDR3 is CASSEALRGFSGPNEKLFF. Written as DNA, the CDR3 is TGTGCCAGCAGTGAAGCGCTTCGGGGATTTAGCGGCCCGAATGAAAAACTGTTTTTT.

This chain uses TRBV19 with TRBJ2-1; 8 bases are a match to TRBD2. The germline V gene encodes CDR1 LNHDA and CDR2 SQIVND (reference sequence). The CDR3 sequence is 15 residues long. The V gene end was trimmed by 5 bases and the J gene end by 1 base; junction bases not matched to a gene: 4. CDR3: CASSPRGGSYNEQFF. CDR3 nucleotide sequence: TGTGCCAGTAGTCCTCGGGGGGGGTCCTACAATGAGCAGTTCTTC. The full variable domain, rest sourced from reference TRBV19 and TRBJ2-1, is DGGITQSPKYLFRKEGQNVTLSCEQNLNHDAMYWYRQDPGQGLRLIYYSQIVNDFQKGDIAEGYSVSREKKESFPLTVTSAQKNPTAFYLCASSPRGGSYNEQFFGPGTRLTVL.

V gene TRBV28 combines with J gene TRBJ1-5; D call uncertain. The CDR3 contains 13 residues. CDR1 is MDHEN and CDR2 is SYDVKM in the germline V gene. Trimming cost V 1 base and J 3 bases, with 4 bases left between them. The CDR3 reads CASSLSSNQPQHF. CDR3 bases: TGTGCCAGCAGTTTATCTTCCAATCAGCCCCAGCATTTT.

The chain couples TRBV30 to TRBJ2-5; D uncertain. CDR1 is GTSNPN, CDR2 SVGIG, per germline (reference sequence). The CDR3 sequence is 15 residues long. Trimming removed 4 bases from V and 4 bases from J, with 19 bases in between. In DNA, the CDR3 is TGTGCCTGGACCCGGCAATTAACCAGGCGAGAGACCCAGTACTTC. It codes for CAWTRQLTRRETQYF.

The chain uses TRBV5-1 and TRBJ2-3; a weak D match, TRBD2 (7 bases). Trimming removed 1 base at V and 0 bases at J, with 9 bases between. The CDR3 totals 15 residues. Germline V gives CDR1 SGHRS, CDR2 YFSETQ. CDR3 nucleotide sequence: TGCGCCAGCAGCTTGTGGGGGGGCAGCACAGATACGCAGTATTTT. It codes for CASSLWGGSTDTQYF.